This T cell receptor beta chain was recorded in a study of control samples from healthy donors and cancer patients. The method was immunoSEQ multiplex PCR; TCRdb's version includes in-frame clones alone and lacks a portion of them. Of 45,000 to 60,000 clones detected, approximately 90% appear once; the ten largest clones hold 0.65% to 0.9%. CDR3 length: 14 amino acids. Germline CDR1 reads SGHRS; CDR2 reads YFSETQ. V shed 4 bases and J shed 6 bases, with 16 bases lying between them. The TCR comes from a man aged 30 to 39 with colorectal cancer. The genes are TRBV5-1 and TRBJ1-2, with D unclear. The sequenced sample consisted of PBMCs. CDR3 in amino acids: CASSLRAGWDGYTF. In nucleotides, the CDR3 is TGCGCCAGCAGCCTACGGGCCGGGTGGGATGGCTACACCTTC.